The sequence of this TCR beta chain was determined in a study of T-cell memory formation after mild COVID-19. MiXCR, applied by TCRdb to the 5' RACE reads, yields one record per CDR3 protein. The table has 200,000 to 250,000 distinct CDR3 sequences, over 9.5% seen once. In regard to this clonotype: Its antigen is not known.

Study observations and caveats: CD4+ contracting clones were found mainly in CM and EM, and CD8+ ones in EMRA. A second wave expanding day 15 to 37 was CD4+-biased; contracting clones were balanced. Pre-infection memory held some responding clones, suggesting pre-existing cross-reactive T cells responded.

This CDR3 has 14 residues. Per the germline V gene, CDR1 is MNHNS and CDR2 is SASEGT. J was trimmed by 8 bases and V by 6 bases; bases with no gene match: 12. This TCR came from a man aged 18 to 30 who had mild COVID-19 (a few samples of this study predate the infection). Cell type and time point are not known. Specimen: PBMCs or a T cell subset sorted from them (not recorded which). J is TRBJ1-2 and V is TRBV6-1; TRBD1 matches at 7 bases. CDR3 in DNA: TGTGCCAGCAGGGTTATGACAGGGACGAGGGGCTACACCTTC. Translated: CASRVMTGTRGYTF.